The rows below give T cell receptor beta chains drawn from one sample of a study of cytomegalovirus exposure and HLA in healthy donors. Sequenced by immunoSEQ multiplex PCR; TCRdb stores in-frame clones only, minus some. The sample lists about 180,000 clones; about 80% were seen once. Sequencing was carried out using PBMCs. These receptors all come from a woman aged 45-65 years in good health and CMV-seronegative. Both conserved end residues are part of each CDR3. The order of the fields is CDR3 protein, CDR3 DNA, D gene, clone size, J gene, V gene. A D gene is named only where the DNA matches it firmly. Some rows have no size entry. The others give once, few or many, or a class for an expanded clone.

CASSQEGQGGADTQYF,TGCGCCAGCAGCCAAGAGGGACAGGGGGGAGCAGATACGCAGTATTTT,TRBD1,.,TRBJ2-3,TRBV4-3
CASSSRGYSNQPQHF,TGTGCCAGCAGTTCCAGGGGCTATAGCAATCAGCCCCAGCATTTT,.,.,TRBJ1-5,TRBV6-5
CASSLKPGGNTEAFF,TGTGCCAGCAGCCTCAAGCCAGGGGGGAACACTGAAGCTTTCTTT,TRBD1,.,TRBJ1-1,TRBV6-5
CASGTGTGDSPDGYTF,TGTGCTAGTGGTACTGGGACAGGGGATTCTCCGGATGGCTACACCTTC,TRBD1,.,TRBJ1-2,TRBV12-5
CASQGQVSTDTQYF,TGTGCCAGTCAGGGACAGGTTAGCACAGATACGCAGTATTTT,TRBD1,.,TRBJ2-3,TRBV2
CSAYPYQYF,TGCAGTGCCTATCCCTACCAGTACTTC,.,.,TRBJ2-5,TRBV20-1
CASSWPVVGRTDTQYF,TGCGCCAGCAGCTGGCCAGTAGTGGGGAGAACAGATACGCAGTATTTT,.,.,TRBJ2-3,TRBV5-1
CASSPRREETQYF,TGTGCCAGCAGTCCTCGCAGGGAAGAGACCCAGTACTTC,.,.,TRBJ2-5,TRBV2
CASSHWRDTDTQYF,TGTGCCAGCAGCCATTGGCGGGACACAGATACGCAGTATTTT,.,once,TRBJ2-3,TRBV7-3
CASSVGGGIGETQYF,TGTGCCAGCAGCGTAGGGGGAGGGATCGGGGAGACCCAGTACTTC,TRBD2,.,TRBJ2-5,TRBV9
CASSLDRGDSYEQYF,TGTGCCAGCAGCTTAGATCGGGGGGACTCCTACGAGCAGTACTTC,TRBD2,.,TRBJ2-7,TRBV11-3
CASSLAGGPLDQFF,TGTGCCAGCTCACTAGCGGGAGGCCCCCTGGATCAGTTCTTC,TRBD2,.,TRBJ2-1,TRBV18
CTSRGTSGRAVDTQYF,TGTACCAGCAGGGGGACTAGCGGGAGGGCCGTAGATACGCAGTATTTT,TRBD2,.,TRBJ2-3,TRBV28
CASRRAGRNSNQPQHF,TGTGCCAGCAGGCGGGCCGGAAGAAATAGCAATCAGCCCCAGCATTTT,.,.,TRBJ1-5,TRBV7-2
CASRRTYEQYF,TGTGCCAGCCGGAGAACGTACGAGCAGTACTTC,.,.,TRBJ2-7,TRBV28
CASSQAGTAGGNTIYF,TGCGCCAGCAGCCAAGCAGGGACCGCGGGAGGAAACACCATATATTTT,.,.,TRBJ1-3,TRBV4-1
CASSYTGIAFF,TGTGCCAGCAGTTACACGGGGATAGCTTTCTTT,.,.,TRBJ1-1,TRBV6-5
CASSAGGQQETQYF,TGTGCCAGCAGTGCAGGTGGACAGCAAGAGACCCAGTACTTC,.,.,TRBJ2-5,TRBV6-1
CASSPGNPYNEQFF,TGTGCCAGCAGCCCAGGAAACCCCTACAATGAGCAGTTCTTC,.,.,TRBJ2-1,TRBV9
CASSSPGGRDNEQFF,TGTGCCAGCAGCTCCCCCGGCGGGAGGGACAATGAGCAGTTCTTC,TRBD2,.,TRBJ2-1,TRBV7-9
CASSTGGSGNQPQHF,TGTGCCAGCAGCACAGGGGGAAGCGGCAATCAGCCCCAGCATTTT,TRBD1,.,TRBJ1-5,TRBV28
CASSPGGALYGYTF,TGTGCCAGCTCACCGGGAGGGGCTCTCTATGGCTACACCTTC,.,.,TRBJ1-2,TRBV18
CSARGALQFF,TGCAGTGCTAGAGGGGCCCTACAGTTCTTC,.,.,TRBJ2-1,TRBV20-1
CASSRTGDRARNTIYF,TGTGCCAGCAGTCGCACAGGAGACAGGGCGAGAAACACCATATATTTT,TRBD1,.,TRBJ1-3,TRBV27
CASRGTQGGLGYTF,TGTGCCAGCAGGGGTACACAGGGCGGGCTGGGCTACACCTTC,.,.,TRBJ1-2,TRBV5-4
CASSAVAANYGYTF,TGTGCCAGCTCAGCCGTCGCGGCTAACTATGGCTACACCTTC,.,.,TRBJ1-2,TRBV18
CASSYGQGSYNEQFF,TGTGCCAGCAGTTACGGGCAGGGGTCCTACAATGAGCAGTTCTTC,.,.,TRBJ2-1,TRBV6-5
CASRQGWDTEAFF,TGCGCCAGCCGCCAGGGCTGGGACACTGAAGCTTTCTTT,.,.,TRBJ1-1,TRBV5-1
CASSFRDRGHEQYF,TGTGCCAGCAGTTTCCGGGACAGGGGGCACGAGCAGTACTTC,TRBD1,.,TRBJ2-7,TRBV28